The T cell receptor (beta chain) under discussion was sequenced for a study of cytomegalovirus exposure and HLA in healthy donors (dated by TCRdb to about 2017). The study in broad terms: An earlier analysis of fewer than 750 of the donors reported 276 Gb of sequence data and 95 million to 120 million unique TCR beta sequences obtained from about 170 million T cells. An early release covering about 600 HLA-typed donors comprised approximately 300 gigabases of sequencing data and 65 million to 100 million unique TCR sequences. The genetic ancestry cluster associated with self-reported Caucasian donors included 80% to 90% of the 398 genotyped donors. The study was designed to test whether signatures of past pathogen exposure could be identified by cataloging public T cell receptors. The T cell repertoires of 666 subjects were profiled by immunosequencing and related to cytomegalovirus serostatus. A separate validation cohort of 100 to 150 different subjects was used in addition to the roughly 670-subject first cohort. To predict cytomegalovirus infection status, the study brought together high-throughput TCR immunosequencing, statistical association of individual TCRs with disease status, and machine learning. In a later analysis, previously published TCR beta repertoires from hundreds of donors were re-analyzed and high-resolution HLA genotyping was added so that TCR occurrence patterns could be studied. The later analysis used no new phenotypic data to find candidate immune exposures, relying instead on TCR beta sequences and their occurrence across donors. To decide whether each TCR beta V gene segment behaved as functional or pseudogenic, an earlier analysis of some 580 of the donors relied on high-throughput TCR beta sequencing. Donor age, sex, ethnicity and CMV serostatus were compiled alongside the repertoire data. A later genetic analysis used genome-wide SNP genotypes for about 65% of the roughly 670 donors, treating that subset as a discovery cohort. All discovery cohort repertoires had been generated using a single sequencing platform. HLA typing covered class I and class II loci at four-digit resolution. Typing coverage varied by locus: roughly 629-640 donors for A, B, C, DRB1 and DQB1; some 520 for DQA1; about 570 for DPA1; about 450 for DPB1. Roughly 5 DR-DQ haplotypes were treated as single units for association and clustering because of strong linkage in the cohort. On average, around 240,000 unique TCR beta nucleotide sequences were sequenced per donor among 350 to 400 genotyped donors of the cohort, with approximately 18% of those sequences being non-productive. The paper as a whole reports these results and caveats: The sequencing pipeline was judged likely to have produced a cluster of highly shared sequence variants as a technical artifact. A further reported finding was that TCR beta sequences accurately predicted the HLA-A and HLA-B alleles for most subjects in the first cohort. In the study, about 150 TCR beta chains were listed as associated with cytomegalovirus. Compared with the 666-donor mean, donors in an Asian-associated ancestry cluster had fewer N-insertions in productive TCRs, according to a later genetic analysis. According to a later analysis, most CMV-associated TCR beta chains appeared to be HLA-restricted, and the HLA associations seemed to be driven largely by CMV exposure. Three of the identified cytomegalovirus-associated TCR beta chains were confirmed in vitro to be specific for cytomegalovirus antigens. V-gene and J-gene trimming of TCR beta chains was associated with a missense DCLRE1C variant in a later genetic analysis, and the association was replicated in an independent cohort. Most TCR sequences were seen in very few donors, while some public TCRs were found in many individuals. When HLA alleles, especially DR and DQ, strongly co-occurred, attributing TCR associations to individual alleles was difficult. In a later analysis, several top co-occurrence clusters were reported to appear linked to parvovirus B19, influenza, CMV and Epstein-Barr virus. Some IMGT-functional V segments, including TRBV6-2 and TRBV6-3, could not be told apart with the 87-base-pair reads, so those segments were excluded. This cohort had only TCR beta chains sequenced, and the lack of alpha or paired-chain data limited which features could be detected. In both the original and validation cohorts, the classifier was reported to diagnose cytomegalovirus status with high specificity and sensitivity. Correlated functional status among segregating V segments might reflect linkage disequilibrium, but an unknown experimental factor could not be ruled out. Because HLA typing was unavailable for some donors at each locus, only the typed subset was used in association tests. In an earlier analysis of several hundred of the donors, most TCR beta V segments were observed in productive rearrangements about 87% or about 30% of the time, broadly matching IMGT annotations. According to the authors, the approach could potentially be generalized to other disease states and immunological phenotypes. In a later analysis, the rate of TCR association differed among HLA loci, with DRB1 alleles having the most associated TCRs and HLA-C alleles having the fewest. A later analysis found that HLA-associated TCR beta chains were more clonally expanded and had lower generation probabilities than equally common non-associated chains. Because counts were too low, about 15 rarely observed V segments, including chromosome 9 orphons, were left out of the earlier analysis of 587 of the donors. Presence/absence analyses assumed roughly uniform sequencing depth across donors, an assumption that may not hold. A later analysis associated 15,000 to 20,000 TCR beta sequences with specific HLA alleles at a false discovery rate of 0.05. The only immune exposure information available for the cohort was CMV serostatus.

About this clone: Its antigen is currently not known. Base qualities are missing; no much larger clone stands one base away.

Unmatched junction bases come to 11, with V trimmed by 5 bases and J by 6 bases. Sequences SGHVS (CDR1) and FQNEAQ (CDR2) are obtained from the germline V gene. The CDR3 runs 15 amino acids, cysteine and phenylalanine included. Of all the DNA, just the CDR3 is kept, 45 bases in frame from base 1. In total, 666 healthy bone marrow donors made up the cohort. Cohort members were all nominally healthy when sampled, although unrecorded immune exposures were likely present. The donor was CMV seronegative and belonged to the group of 352 seronegative cohort members. A peripheral blood sample was provided by each donor, and peripheral blood mononuclear cells were used for TCR beta sequencing. The Qiagen DNeasy Blood Extraction Kit was used to extract genomic DNA from the blood cell samples. The protocol used for the library was the immunoSEQ multiplex PCR assay. A mixture of 60 forward primers for TCR Vbeta segments and 13 reverse primers for TCR Jbeta segments was used in the multiplex PCR. The CDR3 region of rearranged TCR beta genes was amplified from genomic DNA with a multiplex PCR assay. The amplified TCR beta libraries were sequenced on the Illumina HiSeq System as 87-base-pair reads. Per the source publication's procedure: A later analysis tallied 75 million to 95 million unique TCR beta chains across the 650 to 750 repertoires, and some 10 million of those chains were shared by two or more donors. Raw reads were error-corrected and collapsed into unique sequences with a nearest-neighbor algorithm that merged closely related sequences to remove PCR and sequencing errors. CDR3 sequences were aligned to IMGT reference sequences to assign V, D and J gene segments. For a sequence to be retained, a match of at least six nucleotides was required to both a V gene segment and a J gene segment. A rearrangement counted as productive if the CDR3 had no stop codons and remained in frame with V and J, and every other rearrangement counted as non-productive. Following IMGT convention, CDR3 was defined as the stretch from the second conserved V-encoded cysteine up to the conserved J-encoded phenylalanine. The earlier analysis of roughly 590 of the donors excluded any sequence lacking an unambiguous match to a single V gene segment. In an earlier analysis of 587 of the donors, a V segment was called functional when productive rearrangements were above 56.7%, and segregating when the standard deviation between donors exceeded 5%. A statistical classification framework was built to diagnose cytomegalovirus status from the catalog of TCR beta chain sequences. V and J gene assignment, in a later analysis, came from comparing TCR nucleotide sequences with IMGT/GENE-DB human TR gene sequences. Using the TCRdist pipeline, a later analysis assigned CDR3 sequences along with most-parsimonious VDJ recombination scenarios. In a later analysis, each TCR beta chain was defined by its CDR3 amino acid sequence together with its V-gene family, and reads lacking a unique V-gene family were excluded. In a later analysis, several hundred highly shared, low-generation-probability nucleotide sequences were removed to address suspected cross-contamination and a sequencing artifact. For each public chain, a later analysis derived a clonal expansion index from normalized ranks of inferred template counts within each repertoire. Generation probabilities in a later analysis came from a VDJ recombination model fitted to out-of-frame rearrangements, and those results were checked against IGoR. Hypergeometric tests were used in a later analysis to score TCR-TCR, TCR-HLA and TCR-CMV co-occurrence, with a repertoire-size bias correction applied to the TCR pairs. False discovery rates were estimated in a later analysis by permuting HLA or CMV assignments 20 times. In a later analysis, co-occurring TCRs were grouped using DBSCAN, and TCRdist sequence similarity was added for clustering within HLA-allele-positive subsets. For co-occurrence clustering, repertoires with fewer than 30,000 or more than 120,000 public chains were excluded, along with five repertoires with anomalous nucleotide sharing. Imported from immuneACCESS, the table was reduced by TCRdb to in-frame sequences with V and J called. These copies leave out some clones; in studies compared against another copy, an unresolved V gene accounts for under half, and the cause of the remainder is not known. That table supplies the V and J calls and clone size; D and trimming were determined from the DNA. The sample has more than 85,000 clones on record, roughly 79% of them singletons. The ten largest account for 1% to 1.5% of the sample.

Sequencing was done on a sample of PBMCs. Here the chain combines TRBV7-8 and TRBJ1-2; 8 bases in between match TRBD1. The TCR sequence derives from a middle-aged man in good health and CMV-seronegative. CDR3 loop: CASSPRTGRMDGYTF. The nucleotide sequence reads TGTGCCAGCAGCCCGAGGACAGGGAGGATGGATGGCTACACCTTC.